This record concerns one T cell receptor beta chain sequence. Its cognate antigen has yet to be identified. No qualities accompany the bases; no much larger clone lies one base away. These data come from a study of shared clonotypes between healthy human individuals (TCRdb year 2020). About the investigation overall: A few men and two women, aged 18 to 49 years, made up the cohort. The study deeply sequenced blood TCR repertoires of about 5 healthy adults to estimate repertoire size and the extent of clonotype sharing between individuals. Libraries were prepared and TCR repertoires were sequenced by different laboratories using diverse techniques, in order to increase sequencing depth and limit assay-specific biases. Per donor, leukapheresis produced somewhere between about 0.94 and 10 billion PBMCs. General conclusions and limits of the study: Sampling was restricted to blood, and TCR repertoires in tissues likely differ from the TCR repertoires found in blood. Because the study included only a small number of donors, the genetic and exposure-history diversity represented was limited. Pairwise subsampling led to the expectation that sequencing depth would affect the degree of clonotype sharing among donors.

Donors were healthy HIV-negative adults with no recently reported acute infections or vaccinations. Only Caucasian adults living in Nashville, Tennessee, USA were represented among the donors. For unsorted samples, some 90 million PBMCs were counted, and genomic DNA was extracted using the QIAamp DNA Blood Mini kit. After blood collection by leukapheresis, PBMCs were isolated using Ficoll-Histopaque density gradient centrifugation and then cryopreserved in the vapor phase of liquid nitrogen. TCR CDR3 regions were amplified from genomic DNA by multiplex PCR using the deep immunoSEQ assay. Genomic DNA extracted from each cell subset was distributed evenly over all wells of several immunoSEQ 96-well plates, and each plate served as one replicate. For unsorted PBMC, 250 to 300 ng genomic DNA, equal to 25,000 to 35,000 T cell genomes, was loaded into each replicate PCR. Genomic DNA from unsorted PBMC was sequenced over ten immunoSEQ deep assay plates. Purified libraries were measured with a Qubit 3.0 fluorometer, size-checked on a Bioanalyzer 2100, and measured again with the KAPA Library Quantification kit. A separate single-read 150-cycle Illumina NextSeq 550 flow cell was used to sequence each immunoSEQ 96-well plate. On the study's bioinformatics: Because the immunoSEQ output held only junctional sequences and lacked quality scores, the filtering could not match the filtering applied to full-length reads. Sequences were annotated with PyIR, a Python wrapper for IgBLAST v1.9, and V/J genes and CDR3 were assigned using IMGT germline references. Any read was removed if the V/J assignment was weak (E-value above 1e-6), the CDR3 was missing, or the read contained stop codons, out-of-frame junctions, or ambiguous translated residues. A V3J clonotype was defined by an identical inferred V gene, J gene, and CDR3 amino acid sequence. The percentage overlap between two repertoires was calculated by dividing the number of shared unique clonotypes by the size of the smaller repertoire. RTK rarefaction, the Chao1 estimator, and Recon v2.1 estimates of unobserved clonotypes were used to assess repertoire richness. TCRdb retrieved this table from immuneACCESS and kept in-frame rearrangements only. Not all clones are present; in checked studies, unresolved V genes account for under half, and no reason is known for the remainder. That table supplies the V and J calls and clone size; D and trimming were determined from the DNA. This sample gives more than 450,000 clones in total; around 79% of them show up just once. In total, the top ten clones hold roughly 13% of the sample.

The material sequenced was PBMCs. The clonotype originates from a woman in her thirties or forties in good health. Some clones in this sample may be carry-over from other donors' samples.

CDR3 reads: CASSLGRVLYGYTF. The bases are TGCGCCAGCAGCTTGGGGCGGGTTCTCTATGGCTACACCTTC. The chain is encoded by TRBV5-1 joined to TRBJ1-2, with the D segment identity uncertain. The CDR3 measures 14 amino acids from cysteine to phenylalanine. Only the CDR3 DNA is retained, 42 bases long and in frame from the first base. Looking up the germline V gene yields CDR1 SGHRS and CDR2 YFSETQ. V loses 0 bases of germline sequence and J loses 4 bases, and the interval between the two ends is 10 bases. With all but the CDR3 taken from the reference TRBV5-1 and TRBJ1-2 genes, the full variable domain is: KAGVTQTPRYLIKTRGQQVTLSCSPISGHRSVSWYQQTPGQGLQFLFEYFSETQRNKGNFPGRFSGRQFSNSRSEMNVSTLELGDSALYLCASSLGRVLYGYTFGSGTRLTVV.